The clone carrying this TCR beta chain was counted a single time. This specimen comes from a study of tumor-infiltrating lymphocytes in localized non-small cell lung cancer. The wider study: Tumor tissue and non-adjacent uninvolved lung came from each patient.

With 6 bases removed from V and 1 base from J, the gap between germline ends came to 4 bases. Germline V gene data show CDR1 as LGHNT and CDR2 as FRNRAP. The CDR3 contains 13 residues. Only in-frame clones appear in the TCRdb table, and some are missing; sequencing was by immunoSEQ multiplex PCR. The sample carries over 9,000 clones, 84% recorded once. Sequences were obtained from lung tumor tissue. The sequence was obtained from a human donor with non-small cell lung cancer. The rearrangement joins TRBV12-5 to TRBJ2-6; D gene ambiguous. The CDR3 coding sequence is TGTGCTAGTGGGAGATCTGGGGCCAACGTCCTGACTTTC. It is translated as CASGRSGANVLTF.